This TCR beta chain was captured in a study of blood T cells in healthy people across ages. Primers used in a second PCR of roughly 7 to 12 cycles were a sample-barcoded 5' primer and a J-beta primer mix. TCRdb re-derived calls from the 5' RACE reads in MiXCR, one entry per CDR3 protein. Of hundreds of thousands of distinct CDR3 sequences in the sample, 46% were seen once. This clonotype showed up just a few times. What it binds is unknown. Whole-study findings and limits: Diversity figures based on one million T cells were deemed too low.

Sequenced sample: blood. The source is a man older than 75 in good health.

This CDR3 is CASSLELAGGDEQFF. The DNA for the CDR3 is TGCGCCAGCAGCTTGGAACTAGCGGGAGGGGATGAGCAGTTCTTC. This rearrangement joins TRBV5-1 to TRBJ2-1; 13 bases map to TRBD2. V trimming: 0 bases; J trimming: 8 bases; junction bases outside the gene matches: 2. Germline-derived CDR1 and CDR2 are SGHRS and YFSETQ. The CDR3 has 15 amino acids.